This TCR beta chain was recovered during a study of T cell repertoires and HLA-DP antigens. Across the whole study: In vitro CD4+ alloreactivity was against HeLa-presented HLA-DP. Average DNA input: roughly 230 ng for CD137+CD4+ sorts, 1,000 to 1,500 ng pre-culture.

In germline, CDR1 is PRHDT, CDR2 FYEKMQ (reference sequence). There are 14 residues in the CDR3. V was shortened by 8 bases and J by 5 bases, with 19 bases between the two germline ends. Average purity of the negatively selected CD4+ T cells was less than 98%. As regards this clone: Its antigen is still unknown.

TCRdb keeps only in-frame clones here, not all; method: immunoSEQ multiplex PCR. The repertoire holds approximately 100,000 clones, with around nine tenths as singletons. The receptor was isolated from a man between 50 and 59 years old in good health and CMV-seronegative. V gene TRBV13 combines with J gene TRBJ2-7; perhaps TRBD2 as D (6 bases). Input material: CD4+ T cells from PBMCs. This chain's CDR3 is CASGDKTRDDEQYF. DNA of the CDR3: TGTGCCAGCGGCGACAAGACTAGGGACGACGAGCAGTACTTC.